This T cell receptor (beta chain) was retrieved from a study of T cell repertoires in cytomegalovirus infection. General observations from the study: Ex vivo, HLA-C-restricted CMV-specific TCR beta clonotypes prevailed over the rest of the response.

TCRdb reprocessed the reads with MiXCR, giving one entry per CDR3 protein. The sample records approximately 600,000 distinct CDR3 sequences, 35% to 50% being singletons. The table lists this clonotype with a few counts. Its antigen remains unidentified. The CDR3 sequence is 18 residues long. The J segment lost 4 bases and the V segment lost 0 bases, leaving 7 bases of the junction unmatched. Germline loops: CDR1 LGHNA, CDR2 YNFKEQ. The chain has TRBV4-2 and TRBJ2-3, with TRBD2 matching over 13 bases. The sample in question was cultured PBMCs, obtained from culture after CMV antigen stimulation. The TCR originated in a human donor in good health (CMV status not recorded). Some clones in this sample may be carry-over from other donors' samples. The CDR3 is CASSQDPGLAGASDTQYF. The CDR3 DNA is TGTGCCAGCAGCCAAGACCCCGGACTAGCGGGGGCCTCAGATACGCAGTATTTT.